The 31 T cell receptor beta chains below were found in one sample sequenced in a study of early T cells in non-severe SARS-CoV-2 infection. TCRdb called the 5' RACE reads again in MiXCR, with one record for every CDR3 protein. The sample yields tens of thousands of distinct CDR3 sequences, roughly 12% seen once. Sequencing was done on a sample of whole blood. These receptors originate from an adult who was a healthcare worker with PCR-confirmed SARS-CoV-2 infection or an uninfected control (not recorded which).

The V gene is TRBV7-9, the J gene TRBJ1-4, with a weak D call TRBD1 (6 bases). Trimming removed 5 bases at V and 0 bases at J, with 13 bases between. The CDR3 is 16 residues long. Germline V gives CDR1 SEHNR, CDR2 FQNEAQ (reference sequence). CDR3 in amino acids: CASSTGQPATNEKLFF. The CDR3 coding sequence is TGTGCCAGCAGCACAGGACAGCCTGCAACTAATGAAAAACTGTTTTTT.

This clonotype was seen a handful of times. This chain uses TRBV28 with TRBJ1-5; a weak D match, TRBD1 (5 bases). Trimming left V 3 bases short and J 5 bases short, with 23 bases between. Germline CDR1 MDHEN, CDR2 SYDVKM. The CDR3 has 18 amino acids. The CDR3: CASSLFGRGRDLDQPQHF. The CDR3 DNA reads as TGTGCCAGCAGTTTGTTTGGGAGAGGCAGGGATTTGGATCAGCCCCAGCATTTT.

The chain uses TRBV12-3 or TRBV12-4 and TRBJ2-1; 14 positions match TRBD2. Unmatched junction bases numbered 7, after V lost 5 bases and J lost 7 bases. This CDR3 spans 16 amino acids. The CDR3 loop is CASSDTGLAGDNEQFF. The CDR3 nucleotides read TGTGCCAGCAGTGATACGGGACTAGCGGGAGATAATGAGCAGTTCTTC.

This clonotype appeared many times. The genes are TRBV2 and TRBJ1-2; perhaps TRBD1 as D (5 bases). Germline CDR1 and CDR2: SNHLY and FYNNEI. The CDR3 contains 13 residues. Trimming stripped 4 bases from V and 7 bases from J, with 13 bases between. The CDR3 sequence is CASSAPGPIGYTF. The CDR3 DNA sequence: TGTGCCAGCAGTGCACCAGGGCCCATTGGCTACACCTTC. The entire variable domain, with the rest obtained from reference TRBV2 and TRBJ1-2, is as follows: EPEVTQTPSHQVTQMGQEVILRCVPISNHLYFYWYRQILGQKVEFLVSFYNNEISEKSEIFDDQFSVERPDGSNFTLKIRSTKLEDSAMYFCASSAPGPIGYTFGSGTRLTVV.

V is TRBV11-2 and J is TRBJ1-1, with TRBD1 as a possible D gene (6 bases). CDR1 is SGHAT and CDR2 is FQNNGV in the germline V gene. This CDR3 has 17 amino acids. Trimming left V 2 bases short and J 0 bases short, with 16 bases between. CDR3 protein: CASSLLGQRNMNTEAFF. The CDR3 DNA follows: TGTGCCAGCAGCTTATTAGGACAGCGGAACATGAACACTGAAGCTTTCTTT.

The gene calls are TRBV19 and TRBJ2-1; D possibly corresponds to TRBD1 (6 bases). V lost 3 bases to trimming and J lost 5 bases, with 8 bases between them. The CDR3 covers 13 residues. Germline values: CDR1 LNHDA, CDR2 SQIVND (reference sequence). Written as DNA, the CDR3 is TGTGCCAGTAGTATGTGGGACAACAATGAGCAGTTCTTC. As protein: CASSMWDNNEQFF.

This clonotype was recorded many times. The chain has TRBV12-3 or TRBV12-4 and TRBJ2-7, with a weak D call TRBD1 (6 bases). The CDR3 totals 15 residues. Between the trimmed V and J ends, which lost 5 bases and 3 bases, there was a span of 17 bases. The chain's CDR3 is CASSLSSGGGYEQYF. The CDR3 DNA is TGTGCCAGCAGTCTTTCGAGTGGGGGCGGCTACGAGCAGTACTTC.

V gene TRBV20-1 combines with J gene TRBJ2-1; D ambiguous. The V and J ends lost 5 bases and 4 bases respectively, with 18 bases between them. Looked up from germline, CDR1 is DFQATT and CDR2 is SNEGSKA (reference sequence). The CDR3 is made up of 15 amino acids. The CDR3 DNA reads TGCAGTGCTTTCGTACTACGTTCGTTTTACAATGAGCAGTTCTTC. It codes for CSAFVLRSFYNEQFF.

In DNA form, the CDR3 reads TGTGCCAGCAATAGGGATGGCTACACCTTC. It codes for CASNRDGYTF. This chain joins TRBV28 and TRBJ1-2; D gene uncertain. The V gene lost 7 bases and the J gene lost 6 bases, with 6 bases spanning the gap. The CDR3 runs 10 residues. Germline CDR1 and CDR2: MDHEN and SYDVKM.

This clonotype came up many times. The V and J genes are TRBV19 and TRBJ1-2; 9 bases are shared with TRBD1. CDR3 length equals 16 residues. Germline CDR1 is LNHDA and CDR2 is SQIVND (reference sequence). Trimming cost V 4 bases and J 6 bases; bases outside gene matches: 12. The CDR3 DNA reads TGTGCCAGTAGTACCGCCCGAGGGGACAGGGTGGATGGCTACACCTTC. Residues: CASSTARGDRVDGYTF.

This clonotype was seen more than once but under ten times. The chain joins TRBV6-5 to TRBJ2-1; tentatively, D is TRBD2 (5 bases). The CDR3 has 18 residues. The V and J ends lost 4 bases and 0 bases respectively, with 19 bases between them. Germline values: CDR1 MNHEY, CDR2 SVGAGI. The CDR3 loop reads CASSSLLRGPSSYNEQFF. CDR3 coding DNA: TGTGCCAGCAGTTCCCTACTCCGCGGGCCGAGCTCCTACAATGAGCAGTTCTTC.

This clonotype was seen ten or more times. The V gene is TRBV29-1, the J gene TRBJ1-2; D remains unclear. The CDR3 has 15 residues. V was trimmed by 0 bases and J by 0 bases, leaving 11 bases between them. Germline V gene lookup returns CDR1 SQVTM and CDR2 ANQGSEA. The CDR3 nucleotides are TGCAGCGTTGAAGATCCCAGTCGAGCTAACTATGGCTACACCTTC. Translated, it gives CSVEDPSRANYGYTF. The full variable domain, in which reference TRBV29-1 and TRBJ1-2 provide the parts outside the CDR3, is SAVISQKPSRDICQRGTSLTIQCQVDSQVTMMFWYRQQPGQSLTLIATANQGSEATYESGFVIDKFPISRPNLTFSTLTVSNMSPEDSSIYLCSVEDPSRANYGYTFGSGTRLTVV.

This chain connects TRBV20-1 to TRBJ2-1; 7 bases are a match to TRBD2. J was trimmed by 0 bases and V by 1 base; bases with no gene match: 6. Looked up from germline, CDR1 is DFQATT and CDR2 is SNEGSKA (reference sequence). The CDR3 has 16 amino acids. CDR3 protein: CSARVRAGPSYNEQFF. The CDR3 DNA reads TGCAGTGCTAGAGTCAGAGCGGGACCCTCCTACAATGAGCAGTTCTTC.

There are a few counts of this clonotype. V and J are TRBV5-1 and TRBJ2-5; perhaps TRBD1 as D (6 bases). V was cut by 0 bases and J by 1 base, with 10 bases left in between. The length of the CDR3 is 15 residues. Germline CDR1 reads SGHRS; CDR2 reads YFSETQ. CDR3 in amino acids: CASSLGQGLQETQYF. CDR3 nucleotides: TGCGCCAGCAGCTTGGGTCAGGGGCTCCAAGAGACCCAGTACTTC.

Many counts were recorded for this clonotype. The rearrangement joins TRBV10-3 to TRBJ2-1; 8 bases are a match to TRBD1. V was clipped by 2 bases and J by 1 base; unmatched bases: 4. This CDR3 contains 16 residues. Per the germline V gene, CDR1 is ENHRY and CDR2 is SYGVKD. The CDR3 region is CAISEQTGGSYNEQFF. For the CDR3, the DNA is TGTGCCATCAGTGAGCAAACAGGGGGTTCCTACAATGAGCAGTTCTTC.

There are a few counts of this clonotype. The chain combines TRBV19 with TRBJ1-5; TRBD1 matches at 7 bases. Looked up from germline, CDR1 is LNHDA and CDR2 is SQIVND (reference sequence). The CDR3 is made up of 14 amino acids. V shed 7 bases, J shed 6 bases, and the junction held 9 bases outside the gene matches. The CDR3 DNA reads as TGTGCCAGTAAGCCCGGCGGGACAGCTCAGCCCCAGCATTTT. Amino acid sequence: CASKPGGTAQPQHF.

This clonotype was counted many times. The genes are TRBV5-4 and TRBJ2-1; 8 nucleotides agree with TRBD1. Germline lookup yields CDR1 SGHNT and CDR2 YYREEE (reference sequence). The CDR3 length is 15 residues. V dropped 1 base and J dropped 6; count of bases not matched to a gene: 6. The chain's CDR3 is CASSLRWTGFNEQFF. The CDR3 DNA reads as TGTGCCAGCAGCTTGCGCTGGACAGGGTTCAATGAGCAGTTCTTC.

This chain connects TRBV15 to TRBJ1-2; no reliable D call. The V end was cut by 0 bases, the J end by 3 bases, with 5 bases between. CDR1 and CDR2 from the germline V gene are LNHNV and YYDKDF (reference sequence). The CDR3 is 13 residues long. CDR3 sequence reads: CATSREFYYGYTF. The CDR3 DNA reads as TGTGCCACCAGCAGAGAGTTTTACTATGGCTACACCTTC.

This clonotype showed up just a few times. This rearrangement joins TRBV12-3 or TRBV12-4 to TRBJ2-1; D is possibly TRBD2 (6 bases). Trimming stripped 4 bases from V and 4 bases from J, with 8 bases between. The CDR3 totals 13 residues. CDR3 protein: CASSWDSYNEQFF. The CDR3 nucleotides read TGTGCCAGCAGTTGGGACTCGTACAATGAGCAGTTCTTC.

This clonotype was observed at least ten times. The V and J genes are TRBV7-2 and TRBJ2-5, with 9 bases identical to TRBD1. The CDR3 spans 17 residues. Trimming cost V 1 base and J 7 bases; bases outside gene matches: 13. Germline V lookup: CDR1 SGHTA, CDR2 FQGNSA. The CDR3 DNA sequence: TGTGCCAGCAGCTTAGTGCACGGGACAGGGATGTCGGGGACCCAGTACTTC. This codes for CASSLVHGTGMSGTQYF.

There are many counts of this clonotype. At one of its ends the junction is not consistent with the germline gene, which may arise from a read error. The rearrangement links TRBV5-1 to TRBJ2-6, with a weak D call TRBD1 (5 bases). The CDR3 has 14 amino acids. Germline-derived CDR1 and CDR2 are SGHRS and YFSETQ. The CDR3 DNA reads TGCGCCAGCAGCCTAAGGCCTGGGGCCAACGTCCTGATTTTC. This codes for CASSLRPGANVLIF.

The sample holds a few counts of this clonotype. The chain joins TRBV4-3 to TRBJ2-3, with D hard to call. The CDR3 runs to 15 residues. Trimming pared 0 bases from V and 5 bases from J, leaving 12 bases between. Germline CDR1 and CDR2: LGHNA and YSLEER. In DNA, the CDR3 is TGCGCCAGCAGCCAAGACTCGACTTTGCAAGATACGCAGTATTTT. Its translation: CASSQDSTLQDTQYF.

The table lists this clonotype with many counts. CDR3 region: CASSLYRNTIYF. CDR3 coding DNA: TGTGCCAGCAGTTTATATCGAAACACCATATATTTT. The rearrangement uses TRBV12-3 or TRBV12-4 and TRBJ1-3; no firm D call. The CDR3 has 12 residues. With 2 bases removed from V and 5 bases from J, the gap between germline ends came to 4 bases.

The chain couples TRBV3-1 to TRBJ1-1, with D uncertain. CDR3 length: 15 amino acids. Between the trimmed V and J ends, which lost 1 base and 5 bases, there was a span of 14 bases. Germline CDR1 LGHDT, CDR2 YNNKEL (reference sequence). This CDR3 reads CASSQGARTKTEAFF. In DNA form, the CDR3 reads TGTGCCAGCAGCCAAGGGGCCCGCACGAAGACTGAAGCTTTCTTT. Full variable domain (outside the CDR3, taken from reference TRBV3-1 and TRBJ1-1): DTAVSQTPKYLVTQMGNDKSIKCEQNLGHDTMYWYKQDSKKFLKIMFSYNNKELIINETVPNRFSPKSPDKAHLNLHINSLELGDSAVYFCASSQGARTKTEAFFGQGTRLTVV.

This sequence joins TRBV20-1 and TRBJ2-1, with D tentatively TRBD1 or TRBD2 (5 bases each). The CDR3 is made up of 11 amino acids. The V end lost 2 bases, the J end lost 8 bases, and 7 bases lay between the germline ends. The germline gives CDR1 DFQATT, CDR2 SNEGSKA (reference sequence). CDR3 in amino acids: CSARKGHEQFF. CDR3 DNA sequence: TGCAGTGCTAGAAAGGGACATGAGCAGTTCTTC.

The gene calls are TRBV5-1 and TRBJ2-7, with D maybe TRBD1 (5 bases). The germline gives CDR1 SGHRS, CDR2 YFSETQ. The CDR3 totals 12 residues. The V gene lost 3 bases and the J gene lost 7 bases, with 11 bases spanning the gap. The CDR3: CASSSTAYEQYF. In DNA, the CDR3 is TGCGCCAGCAGCTCGACAGCTTATGAGCAGTACTTC.

V is TRBV6-1 and J is TRBJ2-2; D possibly uses TRBD1 or TRBD2 (5 bases each). The germline V gene has CDR1 MNHNS and CDR2 SASEGT. The CDR3 is 16 amino acids. V lost 6 bases and J 1 base, leaving 15 bases between the germline ends. As DNA, the CDR3 is TGTGCCAGCAGCCGGGGCCGCTTATTGAACACCGGGGAGCTGTTTTTT. This translates into CASSRGRLLNTGELFF.

The chain has TRBV7-9 and TRBJ1-2; maybe TRBD1 (5 bases). CDR1 SEHNR and CDR2 FQNEAQ come from the germline V gene (reference sequence). Trimming took 5 bases from V and 2 from J, leaving 9 bases between them. The CDR3 has 13 amino acids. In nucleotides, the CDR3 is TGTGCCAGCAGCCAGGGAGTGAACTATGGCTACACCTTC. It codes for CASSQGVNYGYTF.

This clonotype appeared many times. V usage is TRBV7-2 and J usage is TRBJ1-2; 8 bases match TRBD1. The junction had 4 bases not matched to a gene; V was cut back by 6 bases and J by 1 base. The CDR3 consists of 14 residues. Per germline, CDR1 SGHTA and CDR2 FQGNSA. CDR3 nucleotides: TGTGCCAGCAGGGGCGGACAGGGTAACTATGGCTACACCTTC. It is translated as CASRGGQGNYGYTF.

There are many counts of this clonotype. The chain couples TRBV20-1 to TRBJ2-1, with TRBD2 identical over 11 bases. The CDR3 has 16 amino acids. V shed 5 bases and J 1 base; nucleotides not matched to a gene: 7. Germline V CDR1 and CDR2: DFQATT, SNEGSKA (reference sequence). CDR3 in amino acids: CSAGPLAGGSYNEQFF. The CDR3, as DNA: TGCAGTGCTGGACCTTTAGCGGGAGGGTCCTACAATGAGCAGTTCTTC.

This clonotype has ten or more counts. J is TRBJ1-1 and V is TRBV11-2; D remains unclear. CDR3 length equals 17 residues. In germline, CDR1 is SGHAT, CDR2 FQNNGV. The germline V and J ends were trimmed by 0 bases and 3 bases, with 17 bases remaining between them. The CDR3 sequence is CASSLDRGRFGDTEAFF. In DNA, the CDR3 is TGTGCCAGCAGCTTAGATCGTGGTCGCTTCGGGGACACTGAAGCTTTCTTT.